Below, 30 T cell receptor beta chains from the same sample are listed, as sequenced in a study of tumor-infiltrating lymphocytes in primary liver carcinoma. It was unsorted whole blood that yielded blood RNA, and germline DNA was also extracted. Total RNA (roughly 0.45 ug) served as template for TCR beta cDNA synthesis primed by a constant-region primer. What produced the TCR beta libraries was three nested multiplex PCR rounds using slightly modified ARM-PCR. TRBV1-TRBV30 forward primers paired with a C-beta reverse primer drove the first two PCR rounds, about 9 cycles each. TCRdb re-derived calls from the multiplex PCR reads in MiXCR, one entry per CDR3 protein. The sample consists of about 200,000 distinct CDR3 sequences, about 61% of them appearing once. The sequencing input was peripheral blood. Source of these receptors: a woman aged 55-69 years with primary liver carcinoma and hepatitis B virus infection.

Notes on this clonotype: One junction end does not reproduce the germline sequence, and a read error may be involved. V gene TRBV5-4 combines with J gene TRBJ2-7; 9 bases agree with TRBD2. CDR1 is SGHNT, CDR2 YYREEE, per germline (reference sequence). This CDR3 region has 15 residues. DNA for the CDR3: TGTGTCAGCAGATTAGCGGGAGTCCCATCCTACGAGCAATACTTC. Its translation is CVSRLAGVPSYEQYF.

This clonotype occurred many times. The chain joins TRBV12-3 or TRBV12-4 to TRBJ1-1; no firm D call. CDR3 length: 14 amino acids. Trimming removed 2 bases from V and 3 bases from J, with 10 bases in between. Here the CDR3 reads CASSLWGFDTEAFF. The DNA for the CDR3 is TGTGCCAGCAGTTTATGGGGTTTCGACACTGAAGCTTTCTTT.

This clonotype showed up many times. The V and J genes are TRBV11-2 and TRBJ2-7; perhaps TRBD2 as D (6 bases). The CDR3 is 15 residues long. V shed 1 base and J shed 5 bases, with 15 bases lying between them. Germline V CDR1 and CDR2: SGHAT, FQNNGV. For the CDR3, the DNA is TGTGCCAGCAGCTTAGTTATCGGGAGTTCCCACGAGCAGTACTTC. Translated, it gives CASSLVIGSSHEQYF.

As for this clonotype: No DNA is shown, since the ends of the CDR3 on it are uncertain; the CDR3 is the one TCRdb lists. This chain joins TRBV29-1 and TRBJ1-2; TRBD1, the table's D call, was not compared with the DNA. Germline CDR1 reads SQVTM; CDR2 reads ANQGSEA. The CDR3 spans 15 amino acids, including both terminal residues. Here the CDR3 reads CSVAVSGTGFYGCTF.

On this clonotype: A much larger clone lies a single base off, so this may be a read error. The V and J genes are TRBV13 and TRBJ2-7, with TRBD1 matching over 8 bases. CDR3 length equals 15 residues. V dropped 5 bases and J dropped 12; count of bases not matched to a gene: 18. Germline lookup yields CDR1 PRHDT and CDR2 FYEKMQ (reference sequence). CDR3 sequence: CASSAWDRRVWGRYF. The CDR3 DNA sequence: TGTGCCAGCAGCGCTTGGGACAGGCGGGTCTGGGGGCGGTACTTC.

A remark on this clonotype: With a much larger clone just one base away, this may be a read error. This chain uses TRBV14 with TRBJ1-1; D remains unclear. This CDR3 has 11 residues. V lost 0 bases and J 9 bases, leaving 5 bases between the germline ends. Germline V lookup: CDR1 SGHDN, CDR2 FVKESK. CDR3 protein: CASSQEGKAFF. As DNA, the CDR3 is TGTGCCAGCAGCCAAGAGGGGAAAGCTTTCTTT.

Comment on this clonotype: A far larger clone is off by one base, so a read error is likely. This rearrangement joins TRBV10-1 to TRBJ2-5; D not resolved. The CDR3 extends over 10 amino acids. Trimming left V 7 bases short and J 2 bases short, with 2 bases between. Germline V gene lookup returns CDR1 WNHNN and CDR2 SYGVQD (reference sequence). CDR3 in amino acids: CASTQETQYF. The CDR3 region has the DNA TGCGCCAGCACTCAAGAGACCCAGTACTTC.

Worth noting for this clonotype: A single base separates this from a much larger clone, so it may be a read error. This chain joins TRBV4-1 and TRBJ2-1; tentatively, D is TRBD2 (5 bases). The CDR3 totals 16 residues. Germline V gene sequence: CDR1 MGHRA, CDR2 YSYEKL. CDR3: CASSPRELSGNNVQFF. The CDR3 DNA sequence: TGCGCCAGCAGCCCAAGGGAGTTATCTGGGAACAATGTGCAGTTCTTC.

Here the CDR3 DNA reads TGTGCCAGCAGCCCACTAGCGGACCGGAAGCATGAGCAGTTCTTC. It encodes CASSPLADRKHEQFF. The genes are TRBV12-3 or TRBV12-4 and TRBJ2-1, with 8 nucleotides matching TRBD2. The CDR3 extends over 15 amino acids. With V trimmed by 6 bases and J by 8 bases, 12 bases remained unmatched.

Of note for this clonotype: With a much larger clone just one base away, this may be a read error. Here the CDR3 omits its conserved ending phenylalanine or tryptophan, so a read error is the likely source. CDR3 residues: CASSLAQTYEQYL. CDR3 nucleotides: TGTGCCAGCAGTTTAGCGCAAACCTACGAGCAGTACCTC. The chain couples TRBV12-3 or TRBV12-4 to TRBJ2-7; unclear D gene. The CDR3 is 13 residues long. The V gene lost 0 bases and the J gene lost 2 bases, with 5 bases spanning the gap.

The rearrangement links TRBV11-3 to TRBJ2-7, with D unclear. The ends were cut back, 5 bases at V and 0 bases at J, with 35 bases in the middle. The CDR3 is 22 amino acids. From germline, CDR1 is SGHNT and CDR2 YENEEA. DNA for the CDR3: TGTGCCAGCAGCCTGAATTCCATACGAGTAGCTGCAGAAAAACCTACCTCCTACGAGCAGTACTTC. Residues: CASSLNSIRVAAEKPTSYEQYF.

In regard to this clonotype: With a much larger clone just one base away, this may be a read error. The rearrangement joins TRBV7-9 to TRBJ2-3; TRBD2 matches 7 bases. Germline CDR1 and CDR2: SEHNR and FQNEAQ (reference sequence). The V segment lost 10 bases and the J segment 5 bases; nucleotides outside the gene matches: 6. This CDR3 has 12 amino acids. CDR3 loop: CATRGLGDTQYF. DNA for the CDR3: TGTGCCACCAGAGGACTAGGAGATACGCAGTATTTT. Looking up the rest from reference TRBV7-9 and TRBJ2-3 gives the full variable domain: DTGVSQNPRHKITKRGQNVTFRCDPISEHNRLYWYRQTLGQGPEFLTYFQNEAQLEKSRLLSDRFSAERPKGSFSTLEIQRTEQGDSAMYLCATRGLGDTQYFGPGTRLTVL.

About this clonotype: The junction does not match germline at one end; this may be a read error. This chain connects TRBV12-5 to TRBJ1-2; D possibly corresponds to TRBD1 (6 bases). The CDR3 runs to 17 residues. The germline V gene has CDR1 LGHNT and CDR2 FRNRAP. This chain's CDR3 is CTSGPPGERIRLYGYTF. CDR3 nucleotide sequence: TGTACTAGTGGCCCTCCAGGGGAAAGGATTCGCCTGTATGGCTACACCTTC.

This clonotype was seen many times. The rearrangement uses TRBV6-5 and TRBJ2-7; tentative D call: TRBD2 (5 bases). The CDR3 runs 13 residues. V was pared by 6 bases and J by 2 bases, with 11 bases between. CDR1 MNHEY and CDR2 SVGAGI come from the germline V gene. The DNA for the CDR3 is TGTGCCAGCAGGCACCCCGGGACCTACGAGCAGTACTTC. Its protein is CASRHPGTYEQYF.

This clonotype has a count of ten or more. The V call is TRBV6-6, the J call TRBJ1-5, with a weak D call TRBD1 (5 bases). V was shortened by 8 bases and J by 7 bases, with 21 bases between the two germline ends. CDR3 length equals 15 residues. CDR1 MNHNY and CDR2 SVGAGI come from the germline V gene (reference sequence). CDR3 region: CASGSDSGGRQPQHF. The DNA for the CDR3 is TGTGCCAGCGGCTCCGATAGCGGGGGACGGCAGCCCCAGCATTTT.

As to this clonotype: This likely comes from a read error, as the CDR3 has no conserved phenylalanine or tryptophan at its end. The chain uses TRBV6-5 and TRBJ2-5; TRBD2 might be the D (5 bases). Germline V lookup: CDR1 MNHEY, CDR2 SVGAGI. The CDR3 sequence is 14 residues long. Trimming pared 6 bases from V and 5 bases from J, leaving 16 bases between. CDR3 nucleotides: TGTGCCAGCAGGGATACTAGACGTCACGAGACCCAGTACTCC. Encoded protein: CASRDTRRHETQYS.

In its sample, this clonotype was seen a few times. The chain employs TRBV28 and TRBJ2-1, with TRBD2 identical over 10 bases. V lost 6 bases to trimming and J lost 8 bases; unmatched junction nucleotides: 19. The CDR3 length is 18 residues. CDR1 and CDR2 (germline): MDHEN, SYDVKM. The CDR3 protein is CASSTSHRTSGREDEQFF. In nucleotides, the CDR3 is TGTGCCAGCAGCACATCACACCGAACCAGCGGGAGGGAGGATGAGCAGTTCTTC.

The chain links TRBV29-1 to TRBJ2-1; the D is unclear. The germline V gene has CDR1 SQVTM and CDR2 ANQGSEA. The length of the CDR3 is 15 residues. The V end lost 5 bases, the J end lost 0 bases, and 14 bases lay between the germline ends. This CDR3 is CSVKRSPSSYNEQFF. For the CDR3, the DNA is TGCAGCGTTAAGCGTAGCCCCAGCTCCTACAATGAGCAGTTCTTC.

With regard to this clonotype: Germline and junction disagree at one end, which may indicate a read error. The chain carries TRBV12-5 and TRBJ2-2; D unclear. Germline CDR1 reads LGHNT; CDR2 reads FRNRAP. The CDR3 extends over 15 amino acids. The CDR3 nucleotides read TGTGCTAGTAGTTTGGTGCAGCTTTACACCGGGGAGCTGTTTTTT. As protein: CASSLVQLYTGELFF.

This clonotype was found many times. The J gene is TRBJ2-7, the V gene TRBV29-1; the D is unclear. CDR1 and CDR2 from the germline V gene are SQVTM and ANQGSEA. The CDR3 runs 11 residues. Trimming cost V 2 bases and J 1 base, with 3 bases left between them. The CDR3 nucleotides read TGCAGCGTTGAACTTTCCTACGAGCAGTACTTC. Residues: CSVELSYEQYF.

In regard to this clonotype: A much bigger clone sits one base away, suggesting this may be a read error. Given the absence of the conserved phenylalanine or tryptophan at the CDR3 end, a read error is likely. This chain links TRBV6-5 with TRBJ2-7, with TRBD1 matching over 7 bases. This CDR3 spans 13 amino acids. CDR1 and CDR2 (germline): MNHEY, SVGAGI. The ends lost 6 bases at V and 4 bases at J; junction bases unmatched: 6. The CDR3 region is CASRAPQGYEQYL. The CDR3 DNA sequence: TGTGCCAGCAGGGCGCCACAGGGGTACGAGCAGTACTTA.

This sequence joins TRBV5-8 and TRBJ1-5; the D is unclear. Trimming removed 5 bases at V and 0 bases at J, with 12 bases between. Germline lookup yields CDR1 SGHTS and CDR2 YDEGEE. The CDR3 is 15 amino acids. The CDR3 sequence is CASRSRNNSNQPQHF. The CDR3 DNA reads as TGTGCCAGCAGATCCAGGAACAATAGCAATCAGCCCCAGCATTTT.

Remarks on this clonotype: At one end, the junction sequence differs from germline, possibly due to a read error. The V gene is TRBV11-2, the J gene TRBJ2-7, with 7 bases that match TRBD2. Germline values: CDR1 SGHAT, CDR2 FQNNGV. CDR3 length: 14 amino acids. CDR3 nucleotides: TGTTCCAGCAGCCAGCAAGGGAGGGCCTACGAGCAGTACTTC. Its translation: CSSSQQGRAYEQYF.

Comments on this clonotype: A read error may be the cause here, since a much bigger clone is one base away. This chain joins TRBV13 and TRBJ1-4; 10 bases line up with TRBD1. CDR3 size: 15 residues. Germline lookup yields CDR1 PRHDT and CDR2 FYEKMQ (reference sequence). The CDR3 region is CVSSTGGQGHEKLFF. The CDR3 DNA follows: TGTGTCAGCAGCACGGGGGGACAGGGGCATGAAAAACTGTTTTTT.

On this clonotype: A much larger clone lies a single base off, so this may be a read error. CDR3 sequence reads: CTSNRDRGQETQYF. CDR3 nucleotides: TGTACCAGCAACCGGGACAGGGGACAAGAGACCCAGTACTTC. The chain uses TRBV6-1 and TRBJ2-5; 10 bases match TRBD1. Germline values: CDR1 MNHNS, CDR2 SASEGT. This CDR3 contains 14 residues.

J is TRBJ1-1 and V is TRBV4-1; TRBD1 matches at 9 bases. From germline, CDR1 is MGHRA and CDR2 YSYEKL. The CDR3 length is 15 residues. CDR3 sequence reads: CVRSQGGQGNTEAFF. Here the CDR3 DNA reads TGCGTCAGGAGCCAGGGGGGACAGGGGAACACTGAAGCTTTCTTT.

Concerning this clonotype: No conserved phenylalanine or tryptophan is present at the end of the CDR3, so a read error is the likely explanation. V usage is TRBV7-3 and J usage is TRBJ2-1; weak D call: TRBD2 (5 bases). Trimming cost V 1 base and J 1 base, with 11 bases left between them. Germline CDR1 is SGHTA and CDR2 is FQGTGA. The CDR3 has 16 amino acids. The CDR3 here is CASSLRGRGSYNEQFL. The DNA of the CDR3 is TGTGCCAGCAGCTTAAGGGGTCGGGGATCCTACAATGAGCAGTTCTTA.

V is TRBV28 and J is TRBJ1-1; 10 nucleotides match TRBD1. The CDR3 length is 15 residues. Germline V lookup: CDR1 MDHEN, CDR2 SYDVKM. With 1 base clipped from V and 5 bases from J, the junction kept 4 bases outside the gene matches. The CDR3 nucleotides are TGTGCCAGCAGTTTATCGACAGGGGGCAGAACTGAAGCTTTCTTT. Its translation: CASSLSTGGRTEAFF.

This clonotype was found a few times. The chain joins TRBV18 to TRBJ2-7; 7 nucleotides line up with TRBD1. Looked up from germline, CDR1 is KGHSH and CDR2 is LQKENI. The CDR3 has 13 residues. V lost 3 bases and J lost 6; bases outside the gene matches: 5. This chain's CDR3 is CASSPDRVGEQYF. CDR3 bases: TGTGCCAGCTCACCCGACAGGGTAGGCGAGCAGTACTTC.

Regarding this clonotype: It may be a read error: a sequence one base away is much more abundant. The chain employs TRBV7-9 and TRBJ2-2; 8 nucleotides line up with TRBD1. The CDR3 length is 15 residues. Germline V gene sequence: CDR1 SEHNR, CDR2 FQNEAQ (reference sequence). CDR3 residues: CASRPGQGGTGERFF. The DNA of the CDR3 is TGTGCCAGCAGGCCTGGACAGGGTGGGACCGGGGAGCGGTTTTTT.